The 9 T cell receptor beta chains below all came from one sample that was sequenced in a study of monozygotic twins with inflammatory bowel disease. For each CDR3 protein, TCRdb gives one entry from its re-call of the 5' RACE reads, without DNA. This sample's table has a few hundred thousand distinct CDR3 sequences. Source material: blood. The source of these receptors is a human donor with ulcerative colitis or Crohn's disease, or a healthy co-twin of an affected twin (not recorded which).

The rearrangement links TRBV7-2 to TRBJ2-7; the TCRdb call, TRBD1, lacks DNA for checking. CDR3 length equals 16 residues. Germline V gene lookup returns CDR1 SGHTA and CDR2 FQGNSA. The CDR3: CASSLGRRDLSYEQYF. The variable domain in full, completed from reference TRBV7-2 and TRBJ2-7, reads GAGVSQSPSNKVTEKGKDVELRCDPISGHTALYWYRQSLGQGLEFLIYFQGNSAPDKSGLPSDRFSAERTGGSVSTLTIQRTQQEDSAVYLCASSLGRRDLSYEQYFGPGTRLTVT.

The rearrangement joins TRBV7-3 to TRBJ2-2; the D gene TCRdb calls, TRBD1, cannot be checked with no DNA. CDR1 and CDR2 (germline): SGHTA, FQGTGA. CDR3 size: 14 residues. The CDR3 reads CASSFGSGAGELFF.

The V gene is TRBV3-1, the J gene TRBJ2-5; TCRdb outputs TRBD1, but without DNA this stays unchecked. Germline CDR1 LGHDT, CDR2 YNNKEL (reference sequence). The length of the CDR3 is 14 residues. Here the CDR3 reads CASSQRAGKETQYF.

V gene TRBV7-9 combines with J gene TRBJ2-7; TCRdb outputs TRBD1, but without DNA this stays unchecked. The CDR3 contains 13 residues. Germline CDR1 is SEHNR and CDR2 is FQNEAQ (reference sequence). This CDR3 reads CASSPRAAGEQYF.

J is TRBJ2-1 and V is TRBV18; TCRdb designates TRBD2, a call that cannot be tested without DNA. The CDR3 loop spans 19 amino acids. The germline V gene encodes CDR1 KGHSH and CDR2 LQKENI. CDR3 in amino acids: CASSPRTSGGTDSYNEQFF.

The chain has TRBV9 and TRBJ2-3. This CDR3 has 14 amino acids. Germline CDR1 and CDR2: SGDLS and YYNGEE. CDR3 sequence reads: CASSPVAGRDTQYF.

The chain couples TRBV5-1 to TRBJ2-7. The CDR3 contains 17 residues. In germline, CDR1 is SGHRS, CDR2 YFSETQ. CDR3 sequence: CASSFGFRSSSSYEQYF.

This chain links TRBV2 with TRBJ1-1; TCRdb returns TRBD1, unconfirmable since there is no DNA. There are 16 residues in the CDR3. CDR1 and CDR2 from the germline V gene are SNHLY and FYNNEI. This CDR3 is CASTQYRQDLTTEAFF.

V is TRBV28 and J is TRBJ1-1. Germline V gene data show CDR1 as MDHEN and CDR2 as SYDVKM. The CDR3 spans 12 residues. The CDR3: CASSSGLVYAFF.